Sequencing of this T cell receptor (beta chain) was carried out in a study of cytomegalovirus exposure and HLA in healthy donors. General study results and limits: Cytomegalovirus association was listed for about 180 TCR beta chains.

13 Jbeta primers and 60 Vbeta primers were used for the PCR. Assay: immunoSEQ multiplex PCR; the TCRdb copy retains only in-frame clones and omits some. This sample's table reports 70,000 to 100,000 clones. In germline, CDR1 is MGHRA, CDR2 YSYEKL. The V gene lost 4 bases and the J gene lost 5 bases, with 15 bases spanning the gap. There are 15 residues in the CDR3. As to this clone: Its target is unknown.

Sequenced input: PBMCs. The chain is built from TRBV4-1 and TRBJ2-1; tentatively, D is TRBD2 (5 bases). The source is a girl aged 5 to 17 in good health and CMV-seropositive. CDR3 DNA sequence: TGCGCCAGCAGCCTCCTGGCGGGTCCCGACAATGAGCAGTTCTTC. Amino acids: CASSLLAGPDNEQFF.